The rows below give T cell receptor beta chains drawn from one sample of a study of radiotherapy plus CTLA-4 blockade in lung cancer. Clones were sequenced by immunoSEQ multiplex PCR, and TCRdb holds only the in-frame ones, with some missing. The sample lists around 110,000 clones; around 90% were seen once. The sample in question was peripheral blood, obtained from a patient treated with radiotherapy plus ipilimumab. The receptors stem from a human donor with non-small cell lung cancer that progressed on radiotherapy plus ipilimumab. CDR3s include the opening cysteine and the closing phenylalanine or tryptophan. The D gene is left open where the match is weak. Size values are once, few and many counts, or a class for expanded clones, and some rows have none.

TRBJ2-1	TRBV6-5	TRBD2	.	CASRPSGRVHEQFF	TGTGCCAGCAGGCCTAGCGGGAGAGTGCATGAGCAGTTCTTC
TRBJ1-1	TRBV6-5	.	.	CATAGVKNTEAFF	TGTGCCACCGCGGGGGTAAAGAACACTGAAGCTTTCTTT
TRBJ1-2	TRBV30	TRBD1	.	CAWLTGDRGYTF	TGTGCCTGGTTAACAGGGGACCGTGGCTACACCTTC
TRBJ2-2	TRBV19	TRBD2	.	CASSIRTSRNTGELFF	TGTGCCAGTAGTATAAGGACTAGCCGGAACACCGGGGAGCTGTTTTTT
TRBJ2-1	TRBV7-2	.	.	CASSSRLIYYNEQFF	TGTGCCAGCAGCTCCCGACTTATATACTACAATGAGCAGTTCTTC
TRBJ2-7	TRBV2	.	.	CASSRDLSSYEQYF	TGTGCCAGCTCCAGGGACCTCAGCTCCTACGAGCAGTACTTC
TRBJ2-3	TRBV7-9	TRBD2	.	CASSQGLAGGQDTQYF	TGTGCCAGCAGCCAGGGACTAGCGGGAGGGCAAGATACGCAGTATTTT
TRBJ1-2	TRBV27	.	.	CASSLSANYGYTF	TGTGCCAGCAGTTTATCGGCTAACTATGGCTACACCTTC
TRBJ2-7	TRBV23-1	.	.	CASSQSRAPYEQYF	TGCGCCAGCAGTCAATCAAGGGCCCCTTACGAGCAGTACTTC
TRBJ2-5	TRBV6-1	.	.	CASSDRVQGETQYF	TGTGCCAGCAGTGATCGAGTTCAAGGAGAGACCCAGTACTTC
TRBJ2-1	TRBV29-1	TRBD2	.	CSVVAGGYNEQFF	TGCAGCGTAGTAGCGGGAGGGTACAATGAGCAGTTCTTC
TRBJ2-1	TRBV9	.	.	CASSVDSGAYNEQFF	TGTGCCAGCAGCGTAGATAGCGGAGCCTACAATGAGCAGTTCTTC
TRBJ2-7	TRBV27	.	.	CASPPKKQYF	TGTGCCAGCCCCCCAAAAAAGCAGTACTTC
TRBJ2-7	TRBV10-3	TRBD2	.	CAISAGGSPNEQYF	TGTGCCATCAGTGCCGGCGGGAGCCCCAACGAGCAGTACTTC
TRBJ2-1	TRBV10-3	.	.	CAISERPQFNEQFF	TGTGCCATCAGTGAGAGACCACAGTTCAATGAGCAGTTCTTC
TRBJ1-1	TRBV7-8	.	.	CASSFLALSNTEAFF	TGTGCCAGCAGCTTCCTGGCGCTTTCAAACACTGAAGCTTTCTTT
TRBJ2-7	TRBV7-9	TRBD2	.	CASSAELAGPTYEQYF	TGTGCCAGCAGCGCCGAACTAGCGGGGCCAACCTACGAGCAGTACTTC
TRBJ2-1	TRBV11-2	TRBD1	.	CASSLDSAGGGLEEQFF	TGTGCCAGCAGCTTAGATAGCGCAGGGGGTGGTCTCGAAGAGCAGTTCTTC
TRBJ2-1	TRBV28	TRBD2	once	CASTSGSLEQFF	TGTGCCAGCACTAGCGGGAGTCTTGAGCAGTTCTTC
TRBJ2-1	TRBV27	.	.	CASQYRVAASSYNEQFF	TGTGCCAGCCAATATCGGGTAGCCGCGAGCTCCTACAATGAGCAGTTCTTC
TRBJ2-2	TRBV6-4	.	few	CASRGRGPTGELFF	TGTGCCAGCAGGGGCAGGGGCCCCACCGGGGAGCTGTTTTTT
TRBJ1-5	TRBV10-3	.	.	CAISAGDGNQPQHF	TGTGCCATCAGTGCAGGAGATGGCAATCAGCCCCAGCATTTT
TRBJ1-2	TRBV18	TRBD1	.	CASSPMGTGDHYGYTF	TGTGCCAGCTCACCGATGGGGACAGGGGACCACTATGGCTACACCTTC
TRBJ2-5	TRBV2	.	.	CASTEVGAGETQYF	TGTGCCAGCACCGAAGTGGGGGCGGGAGAGACCCAGTACTTC
TRBJ2-3	TRBV27	.	.	CASSIRGATEPNTDTQYF	TGTGCCAGCAGTATTAGGGGGGCGACAGAACCTAACACAGATACGCAGTATTTT
TRBJ2-7	TRBV5-4	TRBD2	.	CASSLGTSGISYEQYF	TGTGCCAGCAGCTTGGGGACTAGCGGAATCTCCTACGAGCAGTACTTC
TRBJ1-5	TRBV6-6	.	.	CASSYDSNQPQHF	TGTGCCAGCAGTTACGACAGCAATCAGCCCCAGCATTTT
TRBJ2-3	TRBV10-3	.	.	CAISFDPTDTQYF	TGTGCCATCAGTTTCGATCCCACAGATACGCAGTATTTT
TRBJ2-7	TRBV27	.	.	CASSLSLGRTYEQYF	TGTGCCAGCAGTTTATCTTTGGGACGGACCTACGAGCAGTACTTC